Below, 8 T cell receptor beta chains from the same sample are listed, as sequenced in a study of shared clonotypes between healthy human individuals. Using immunoSEQ multiplex PCR, the repertoire was profiled, and TCRdb retains in-frame clones only, with some absent. The sample holds under 120,000 clones; 67% are singletons and the top ten take approximately 25%. Sequencing used memory CD8+ T cells sorted from blood. Subset indicated: CD45RO+ cells pooled with CCR7-negative TemRA cells. These receptors were collected from a woman in her 30s in good health.

This chain links TRBV25-1 with TRBJ2-1; no clear D gene. With 4 bases removed from V and 3 bases from J, the gap between germline ends came to 7 bases. Germline-derived CDR1 and CDR2 are MGHDK and SYGVNS. The CDR3 loop spans 13 amino acids. Here the CDR3 DNA reads TGTGCCAGCAGTGCCGTCAGCTACAATGAGCAGTTCTTC. Its protein is CASSAVSYNEQFF.

J is TRBJ2-7 and V is TRBV15; 9 bases agree with TRBD2. Germline V gene lookup returns CDR1 LNHNV and CDR2 YYDKDF (reference sequence). The CDR3 has 14 amino acids. The ends lost 0 bases at V and 8 bases at J; junction bases unmatched: 5. CDR3 residues: CATSRDFSSGKQYF. Here the CDR3 DNA reads TGTGCCACCAGCAGAGATTTCTCTAGCGGGAAGCAGTACTTC.

The chain recombines TRBV10-2 with TRBJ2-2; TRBD2 agrees at 8 bases. This CDR3 contains 16 residues. Germline CDR1 reads WSHSY; CDR2 reads SAAADI. V was clipped by 1 base and J by 2 bases; unmatched bases: 3. Here the CDR3 DNA reads TGCGCCAGCAGTGAGTGGAGCGGGAGTAACACCGGGGAGCTGTTTTTT. Translation gives CASSEWSGSNTGELFF.

J is TRBJ2-1 and V is TRBV6-1; no clear D. There are 14 residues in the CDR3. The germline V gene has CDR1 MNHNS and CDR2 SASEGT. The V and J ends lost 6 bases and 6 bases respectively, with 15 bases between them. CDR3 nucleotides: TGTGCCAGCAGCCTAAATATAGACGTCAATGAGCAGTTCTTC. Amino acids: CASSLNIDVNEQFF.

The chain employs TRBV27 and TRBJ2-4, with a possible D match to TRBD2 (6 bases). CDR1 is MNHEY and CDR2 is SMNVEV in the germline V gene (reference sequence). V lost 5 bases, J lost 1 base, and 15 bases lay in between. CDR3 length: 16 amino acids. The CDR3 loop reads CASSRGDSWAKNIQYF. DNA for the CDR3: TGTGCCAGCAGTCGTGGGGACTCCTGGGCCAAAAACATTCAGTACTTC.

This clone was found many times. The rearrangement links TRBV6-1 to TRBJ2-1; unclear D gene. The length of the CDR3 is 14 residues. Germline values: CDR1 MNHNS, CDR2 SASEGT. The ends were cut back, 2 bases at V and 7 bases at J, with 12 bases in the middle. In nucleotides, the CDR3 is TGTGCCAGCAGTGAAATAAACGGGTGGAATGAGCAGTTCTTC. Translating it yields CASSEINGWNEQFF.

The chain combines TRBV29-1 with TRBJ2-5, with no clear D. This CDR3 is built from 12 residues. In germline, CDR1 is SQVTM, CDR2 ANQGSEA. V was trimmed by 4 bases and J by 4 bases, leaving 10 bases between them. The CDR3 region has the DNA TGCAGCGTTGGGAGTCCGAGAGAGACCCAGTACTTC. Amino acids: CSVGSPRETQYF.

This clone was counted a single time. J is TRBJ1-5 and V is TRBV6-6, with 8 bases that match TRBD1. The V gene's germline CDR1 is MNHNY and CDR2 SVGAGI (reference sequence). The CDR3 consists of 14 residues. The V segment lost 6 bases and the J segment 4 bases; nucleotides outside the gene matches: 5. The CDR3 loop is CASRDNRGNQPQHF. CDR3 sequence (DNA): TGTGCCAGCAGAGACAACAGGGGGAATCAGCCCCAGCATTTT.